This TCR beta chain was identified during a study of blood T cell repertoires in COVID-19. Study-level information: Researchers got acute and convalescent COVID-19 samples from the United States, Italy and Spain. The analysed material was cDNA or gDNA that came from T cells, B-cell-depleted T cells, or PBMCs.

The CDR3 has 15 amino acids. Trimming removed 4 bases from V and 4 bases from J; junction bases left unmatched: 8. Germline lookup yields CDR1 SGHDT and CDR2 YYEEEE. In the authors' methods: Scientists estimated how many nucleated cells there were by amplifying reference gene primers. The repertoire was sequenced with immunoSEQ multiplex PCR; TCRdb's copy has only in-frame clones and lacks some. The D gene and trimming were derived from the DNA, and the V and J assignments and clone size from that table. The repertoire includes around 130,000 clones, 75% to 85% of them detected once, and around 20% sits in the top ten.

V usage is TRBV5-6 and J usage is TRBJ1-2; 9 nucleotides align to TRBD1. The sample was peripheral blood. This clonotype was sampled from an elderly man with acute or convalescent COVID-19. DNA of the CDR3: TGTGCCAGCAGCCCGGGGACAGGGATGGGCTATGGCTACACCTTC. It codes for CASSPGTGMGYGYTF.